Shown below are 21 T cell receptor beta chains from a single sample sequenced in a study of beta chain features in type 1 diabetes. Overall study results and limits: In all four CD4+ subsets, TCRB CDR3 length was significantly, moderately reduced in type 1 diabetes.

Expressed TCRB transcripts were sequenced because the isolated RNA had all been reverse transcribed beforehand. Generated by immunoSEQ multiplex PCR, the TCRdb table keeps only in-frame clones and is missing some. The sample records nearly 350,000 clones, approximately 9.9% being singletons. Their specific antigens are unknown. Sequencing was carried out using central memory CD4+ T cells from blood. The receptors shown here come from a man in his thirties or forties with type 1 diabetes.

V gene TRBV7-2 combines with J gene TRBJ2-3; 9 bases are shared with TRBD2. Germline CDR1 and CDR2: SGHTA and FQGNSA. The V segment lost 5 bases and the J segment 7 bases; nucleotides outside the gene matches: 10. The CDR3 consists of 15 residues. Written as DNA, the CDR3 is TGTGCCAGCAGCCGTAGCGGGGGCCAAGGGAATACGCAGTATTTT. This codes for CASSRSGGQGNTQYF.

This clone was seen more than once but under ten times. Because the CDR3 is missing its conserved closing phenylalanine or tryptophan, this is likely a read error. This chain uses TRBV11-2 with TRBJ2-7; 8 bases align to TRBD1. The CDR3 is 14 amino acids. V lost 4 bases to trimming and J lost 3 bases; unmatched junction nucleotides: 5. The germline V gene has CDR1 SGHAT and CDR2 FQNNGV. DNA of the CDR3: TGTGCCAGCAGCTCTAGCACAGGGGGCTACGAGCAGTACCTC. Translation: CASSSSTGGYEQYL.

The J gene is TRBJ2-5, the V gene TRBV2; D is unresolved. The V end lost 4 bases, the J end lost 5 bases, and 11 bases lay between the germline ends. The CDR3 covers 13 residues. CDR1 and CDR2 (germline): SNHLY, FYNNEI. CDR3 loop: CASSVGSSETQYF. The CDR3 DNA sequence: TGTGCCAGCAGTGTGGGGTCTTCTGAGACCCAGTACTTC.

The table lists this clone with a few counts. The rearrangement joins TRBV5-6 to TRBJ2-5, with D perhaps matching TRBD1 (6 bases). The CDR3 extends over 16 amino acids. Germline CDR1 is SGHDT and CDR2 is YYEEEE. Trimming cost V 4 bases and J 1 base, with 17 bases left between them. Written as DNA, the CDR3 is TGTGCCAGCAGCGGGGGTTTCGGGACATCCCAAGAGACCCAGTACTTC. Amino acid sequence: CASSGGFGTSQETQYF.

The chain employs TRBV7-2 and TRBJ1-6; 7 positions agree with TRBD1. This CDR3 has 15 amino acids. From germline, CDR1 is SGHTA and CDR2 FQGNSA. Trimming at V came to 3 bases and at J to 7 bases, leaving 6 bases not matched to a gene. The CDR3: CASSLRGQENSPLHF. As DNA, the CDR3 is TGTGCCAGCAGCTTGAGGGGGCAGGAAAATTCACCCCTCCACTTT.

This CDR3 is CASSELAGSQNEQFF. The CDR3 DNA reads TGTGCCAGCAGTGAACTAGCGGGGAGCCAGAATGAGCAGTTCTTC. J is TRBJ2-1 and V is TRBV6-1, with 9 positions matching TRBD2. The V gene's germline CDR1 is MNHNS and CDR2 SASEGT. V dropped 2 bases and J dropped 7; count of bases not matched to a gene: 6. The CDR3 runs 15 residues.

The V call is TRBV4-2, the J call TRBJ1-6; the D gene is possibly TRBD1 (5 bases). The ends were cut back, 0 bases at V and 12 bases at J, with 12 bases in the middle. CDR1 is LGHNA, CDR2 YNFKEQ, per germline. The length of the CDR3 is 14 residues. Written as DNA, the CDR3 is TGTGCCAGCAGCCAAGAGGCAGGGTCTTTACCCCTCCACTTT. This codes for CASSQEAGSLPLHF.

This clone has ten or more counts. The gene calls are TRBV7-2 and TRBJ1-1; no firm D call. The CDR3 has 12 residues. The V and J ends lost 5 bases and 6 bases respectively, with 10 bases between them. CDR1 is SGHTA, CDR2 FQGNSA, per germline. CDR3 coding DNA: TGTGCCAGCAGCCCGTTCGACGCTGAAGCTTTCTTT. Protein sequence: CASSPFDAEAFF.

This clone has just a few counts. V and J are TRBV7-2 and TRBJ2-5, with 9 bases aligning to TRBD1. CDR1 and CDR2 (germline): SGHTA, FQGNSA. Unmatched junction bases numbered 18, after V lost 5 bases and J lost 5 bases. This CDR3 has 18 residues. The CDR3 protein is CASSLLGTGRLIGETQYF. CDR3 DNA: TGTGCCAGCAGCCTACTAGGGACAGGGCGGCTGATTGGGGAGACCCAGTACTTC.

This clone was detected a few times. This chain uses TRBV7-8 with TRBJ2-5, with 7 bases fitting TRBD2. The J segment lost 3 bases and the V segment lost 5 bases, leaving 6 bases of the junction unmatched. The V gene's germline CDR1 is SGHVS and CDR2 FQNEAQ. The CDR3 has 14 amino acids. The CDR3 loop reads CASSPTGGEETQYF. The CDR3 nucleotides are TGTGCCAGCAGCCCTACTGGGGGGGAAGAGACCCAGTACTTC.

The chain joins TRBV7-2 to TRBJ1-2; D is ambiguous. CDR1 is SGHTA and CDR2 is FQGNSA in the germline V gene. Trimming took 5 bases from V and 2 from J, leaving 9 bases between them. The CDR3 runs to 13 residues. As DNA, the CDR3 is TGTGCCAGCAGCCCATCCCAGAACTATGGCTACACCTTC. It codes for CASSPSQNYGYTF.

This rearrangement joins TRBV6-6 to TRBJ2-3; 8 nucleotides align to TRBD2. The CDR3 has 15 amino acids. The V segment lost 4 bases and the J segment 0 bases; nucleotides outside the gene matches: 3. The V gene's germline CDR1 is MNHNY and CDR2 SVGAGI (reference sequence). This CDR3 is CASSLKRGSTDTQYF. For the CDR3, the DNA is TGTGCCAGCAGTTTGAAGCGGGGGAGCACAGATACGCAGTATTTT.

The chain combines TRBV10-1 with TRBJ2-2, with 9 bases fitting TRBD1. J lost 5 bases, V lost 5 bases, and 3 bases had no gene match. There are 14 residues in the CDR3. Germline CDR1 is WNHNN and CDR2 is SYGVQD (reference sequence). CDR3 nucleotides: TGCGCCAGCAGTCGGGACAGGGTAACCGGGGAGCTGTTTTTT. Protein product: CASSRDRVTGELFF.

V is TRBV19 and J is TRBJ2-7, with 8 bases identical to TRBD2. The trim removed 4 bases at V and 7 bases at J, leaving 9 bases unmatched. CDR3 length equals 14 residues. Germline loops: CDR1 LNHDA, CDR2 SQIVND (reference sequence). Here the CDR3 DNA reads TGTGCCAGTAGTAGCGTGAGCGGGGGAGTTGAGCAGTACTTC. It encodes CASSSVSGGVEQYF.

The chain employs TRBV5-1 and TRBJ1-2; D is possibly TRBD1 (6 bases). The CDR3 has 14 residues. The V gene lost 3 bases and the J gene lost 4 bases, with 13 bases spanning the gap. Germline CDR1 and CDR2: SGHRS and YFSETQ. CDR3 coding DNA: TGCGCCAGCAGCTATGAAAGGGGGAGCTATGGCTACACCTTC. Protein product: CASSYERGSYGYTF.

This clone showed up just a few times. The V call is TRBV5-4, the J call TRBJ2-5; 7 bases map to TRBD2. Per germline, CDR1 SGHNT and CDR2 YYREEE (reference sequence). V trimming: 0 bases; J trimming: 4 bases; junction bases outside the gene matches: 3. The length of the CDR3 is 14 residues. This CDR3 reads CASSLGLARETQYF. CDR3 bases: TGTGCCAGCAGCTTGGGACTAGCACGAGAGACCCAGTACTTC.

V gene TRBV7-2 combines with J gene TRBJ2-1; 8 positions match TRBD1. The CDR3 has 15 residues. Trimming removed 2 bases from V and 5 bases from J; junction bases left unmatched: 5. CDR1 SGHTA and CDR2 FQGNSA come from the germline V gene. The CDR3 loop is CASSLMPGGNNEQFF. CDR3 sequence (DNA): TGTGCCAGCAGCTTAATGCCAGGGGGCAACAATGAGCAGTTCTTC.

The chain is built from TRBV7-2 and TRBJ2-1, with D possibly matching TRBD1 (5 bases). Germline V lookup: CDR1 SGHTA, CDR2 FQGNSA. The CDR3 runs to 15 residues. V shed 0 bases and J shed 5 bases, with 11 bases lying between them. The CDR3 sequence is CASSLAGQNHNEQFF. The CDR3 DNA reads as TGTGCCAGCAGCTTAGCGGGGCAGAACCACAATGAGCAGTTCTTC.

This clone was observed a few times. The chain links TRBV5-1 to TRBJ2-5, with D possibly matching TRBD2 (6 bases). CDR1 and CDR2 from the germline V gene are SGHRS and YFSETQ. Trimming left V 4 bases short and J 4 bases short, with 11 bases between. The CDR3 has 13 amino acids. The CDR3 loop is CASSPLGGETQYF. CDR3 coding DNA: TGCGCCAGCAGCCCTCTGGGGGGAGAGACCCAGTACTTC.

The rearrangement links TRBV5-5 to TRBJ1-2; no clear D gene. Germline CDR1 SGHKS, CDR2 YYEKEE (reference sequence). This CDR3 contains 14 residues. V was pared by 0 bases and J by 3 bases, with 9 bases between. Here the CDR3 reads CASSLGDIYYGYTF. CDR3 coding DNA: TGTGCCAGCAGCTTGGGAGACATCTACTATGGCTACACCTTC.

The rearrangement links TRBV15 to TRBJ2-3; D perhaps matches TRBD2 (5 bases). This CDR3 is built from 13 residues. V was clipped by 6 bases and J by 4 bases, with 11 bases between them. Per the germline V gene, CDR1 is LNHNV and CDR2 is YYDKDF (reference sequence). Written as DNA, the CDR3 is TGTGCCACCAGAGGGAGCGGAGCAGATACGCAGTATTTT. Protein: CATRGSGADTQYF.